These 26 T cell receptor beta chains were all obtained from the same sample, sequenced in a study of OX40 agonist ivuxolimab in advanced cancers. Generated by immunoSEQ multiplex PCR, the TCRdb table keeps only in-frame clones and is missing some. The sample has 45,000 to 60,000 clones; about 83% are singletons. The sample in question was CD4+ or CD8+ T cells sorted from blood, obtained in a trial of the OX40 agonist ivuxolimab. All receptors come from an adult with an advanced solid tumor such as melanoma, head and neck, liver or kidney cancer.

V and J are TRBV4-3 and TRBJ2-2, with 7 bases aligning to TRBD2. J gave up 3 bases and V 0 bases, and 19 bases lay outside the gene matches. CDR3 length equals 21 residues. Germline V CDR1 and CDR2: LGHNA, YSLEER. CDR3: CASSQDRGGLWGERDTGELFF. The CDR3, as DNA: TGCGCCAGCAGCCAAGATAGGGGAGGGTTATGGGGGGAGAGGGACACCGGGGAGCTGTTTTTT.

V is TRBV5-4 and J is TRBJ2-7; 7 nucleotides agree with TRBD2. With 4 bases clipped from V and 7 bases from J, the junction kept 14 bases outside the gene matches. The V gene's germline CDR1 is SGHNT and CDR2 YYREEE (reference sequence). The CDR3 spans 15 residues. The CDR3 DNA is TGTGCCAGCAGCCACCGGGCGGCGGGAGCGGTTGAGCAGTACTTC. This translates into CASSHRAAGAVEQYF.

The gene calls are TRBV27 and TRBJ2-7; D tentatively fits TRBD1 or TRBD2 (5 bases each). V lost 5 bases to trimming and J lost 0 bases, with 8 bases between them. Germline CDR1 MNHEY, CDR2 SMNVEV (reference sequence). The CDR3 length is 13 residues. The CDR3 sequence: CASSGTDSYEQYF. For the CDR3, the DNA is TGTGCCAGCAGTGGGACGGACTCCTACGAGCAGTACTTC.

V is TRBV27 and J is TRBJ1-5; D is undetermined. This CDR3 has 17 residues. Trimming pared 1 base from V and 0 bases from J, leaving 13 bases between. Germline CDR1 MNHEY, CDR2 SMNVEV (reference sequence). Here the CDR3 DNA reads TGTGCCAGCAGTTTATACCCCCCGGGCAGTAGCAATCAGCCCCAGCATTTT. It translates to CASSLYPPGSSNQPQHF.

The chain carries TRBV9 and TRBJ1-1; D unresolved. V dropped 4 bases and J dropped 0 bases, with 4 bases sitting between them. Per germline, CDR1 SGDLS and CDR2 YYNGEE. The CDR3 length is 12 residues. The CDR3 protein is CASSQMNTEAFF. In DNA form, the CDR3 reads TGTGCCAGCAGCCAGATGAACACTGAAGCTTTCTTT.

V gene TRBV29-1 combines with J gene TRBJ2-2; tentative D call: TRBD1 (6 bases). Germline V gene sequence: CDR1 SQVTM, CDR2 ANQGSEA. Trimming left V 2 bases short and J 4 bases short, with 11 bases between. This CDR3 is 14 amino acids long. DNA of the CDR3: TGCAGCGTTGAAATGGGGGCTGGCACCGGGGAGCTGTTTTTT. It translates to CSVEMGAGTGELFF.

The chain joins TRBV27 to TRBJ2-5; TRBD2 matches 12 bases. J was trimmed by 0 bases and V by 5 bases; bases with no gene match: 10. There are 18 residues in the CDR3. Germline CDR1 is MNHEY and CDR2 is SMNVEV (reference sequence). The CDR3: CASSPLRTSGAYQETQYF. CDR3 nucleotides: TGTGCCAGCAGTCCCCTCCGGACTAGCGGGGCGTACCAAGAGACCCAGTACTTC.

The V call is TRBV4-1, the J call TRBJ1-4; a weak D match, TRBD1 (5 bases). The CDR3 sequence is 16 residues long. Trimming shortened V by 4 bases and J by 6 bases, and 18 bases separated the two germline ends. Germline CDR1 is MGHRA and CDR2 is YSYEKL. CDR3 sequence: CASSLPVRGADEKLFF. The CDR3 nucleotides are TGCGCCAGCAGCCTACCCGTTAGAGGGGCGGATGAAAAACTGTTTTTT.

This clone came up once. V gene TRBV5-8 combines with J gene TRBJ1-1; D is unresolved. V lost 0 bases and J 3 bases, leaving 3 bases between the germline ends. CDR1 SGHTS and CDR2 YDEGEE come from the germline V gene. The CDR3 is 12 residues long. The CDR3 sequence: CASSLDDTEAFF. For the CDR3, the DNA is TGTGCCAGCAGCTTGGACGACACTGAAGCTTTCTTT.

The V gene is TRBV4-1, the J gene TRBJ2-7; D possibly corresponds to TRBD1 (6 bases). This CDR3 has 14 residues. Germline lookup yields CDR1 MGHRA and CDR2 YSYEKL. Trimming stripped 4 bases from V and 6 bases from J, with 16 bases between. In DNA, the CDR3 is TGCGCCAGCAGCCGACAGCAGGGGCCGGCCGAGCAGTACTTC. This encodes CASSRQQGPAEQYF.

The V call is TRBV29-1, the J call TRBJ1-2; D is unresolved. V was clipped by 6 bases and J by 4 bases, with 6 bases between them. The CDR3 sequence is 10 residues long. Germline V gene lookup returns CDR1 SQVTM and CDR2 ANQGSEA. This CDR3 is CSVNSYGYTF. CDR3 DNA sequence: TGCAGCGTAAATTCCTATGGCTACACCTTC.

V is TRBV5-4 and J is TRBJ1-2; TRBD1 matches at 7 bases. CDR1 and CDR2 (germline): SGHNT, YYREEE (reference sequence). The CDR3 has 13 residues. V was pared by 4 bases and J by 7 bases, with 7 bases of the junction left unmatched. CDR3 DNA: TGTGCCAGCAGCCAGACAGGGAATTCTGGCTACACCTTC. This codes for CASSQTGNSGYTF.

The chain links TRBV27 to TRBJ1-2; no firm D call. V was cut by 5 bases and J by 6 bases, with 13 bases left in between. Germline V gene sequence: CDR1 MNHEY, CDR2 SMNVEV (reference sequence). CDR3 length: 13 residues. CDR3 sequence: CASSPGVGNGYTF. DNA for the CDR3: TGTGCCAGCAGTCCCGGGGTCGGAAATGGCTACACCTTC.

The chain carries TRBV7-3 and TRBJ2-1; D is possibly TRBD1 (6 bases). The CDR3 sequence is 14 residues long. From germline, CDR1 is SGHTA and CDR2 FQGTGA. V lost 8 bases, J lost 1 base, and 12 bases lay in between. The CDR3 loop reads CASSRGMSYNEQFF. CDR3 bases: TGTGCCAGCTCAAGGGGGATGTCCTACAATGAGCAGTTCTTC.

This clone was seen only a few times. The chain carries TRBV30 and TRBJ2-1, with D perhaps being TRBD1 or TRBD2 (5 bases each). Germline assignment: CDR1 GTSNPN and CDR2 SVGIG (reference sequence). V gave up 1 base and J gave up 10 bases, with 20 bases separating them. CDR3 length equals 15 residues. The CDR3 nucleotides are TGTGCCTGGAGTGGTCGACTATGGGGCAGGGACGAGCAGTTCTTC. It specifies CAWSGRLWGRDEQFF.

The rearrangement links TRBV6-1 to TRBJ1-2; D is unresolved. V was shortened by 4 bases and J by 4 bases, with 16 bases between the two germline ends. Per germline, CDR1 MNHNS and CDR2 SASEGT. The CDR3 has 15 residues. The CDR3 spells CASSGGYTRTYGYTF. The DNA of the CDR3 is TGTGCCAGCAGTGGGGGTTACACGAGGACCTATGGCTACACCTTC.

The gene calls are TRBV19 and TRBJ1-5, with 8 positions matching TRBD1. The junction had 6 bases not matched to a gene; V was cut back by 3 bases and J by 5 bases. The CDR3 consists of 15 residues. Germline-derived CDR1 and CDR2 are LNHDA and SQIVND (reference sequence). The DNA of the CDR3 is TGTGCCAGTAGTATCTTCACAGGGGGGGATCAGCCCCAGCATTTT. This codes for CASSIFTGGDQPQHF.

The chain recombines TRBV27 with TRBJ2-1, with 7 bases matching TRBD2. Looked up from germline, CDR1 is MNHEY and CDR2 is SMNVEV (reference sequence). The CDR3 is 14 residues long. Trimming took 5 bases from V and 2 from J; bases not matched to a gene: 3. Here the CDR3 reads CASSLAAAYNEQFF. CDR3 in DNA: TGTGCCAGCAGTCTAGCGGCCGCCTACAATGAGCAGTTCTTC.

The chain joins TRBV6-6 to TRBJ2-7; TRBD2 matches at 15 bases. The CDR3 consists of 13 residues. Losses at the gene ends were 8 bases for V and 7 bases for J; bases not matched to a gene: 3. In germline, CDR1 is MNHNY, CDR2 SVGAGI (reference sequence). In nucleotides, the CDR3 is TGTGCCAGCGGACTAGCGGGAGGGTATGAGCAGTACTTC. It translates to CASGLAGGYEQYF.

This chain joins TRBV28 and TRBJ2-5; maybe TRBD2 (6 bases). V shed 5 bases and J shed 5 bases, with 27 bases lying between them. The CDR3 is 18 residues long. Germline lookup yields CDR1 MDHEN and CDR2 SYDVKM. CDR3 residues: CASSPTGVDGRRRETQYF. CDR3 nucleotide sequence: TGTGCCAGCAGTCCGACGGGGGTCGACGGGAGAAGGAGGGAGACCCAGTACTTC.

This clone is categorized as medium-sized. V gene TRBV9 combines with J gene TRBJ2-3; 7 bases fit TRBD2. The CDR3 covers 16 residues. Germline CDR1 and CDR2: SGDLS and YYNGEE. The trim removed 0 bases at V and 1 base at J, leaving 5 bases unmatched. DNA for the CDR3: TGTGCCAGCAGCGTAGAAGCGGGGAGCGGCACAGATACGCAGTATTTT. Translation: CASSVEAGSGTDTQYF.

This rearrangement joins TRBV19 to TRBJ1-1; no definite D call. Trimming took 5 bases from V and 7 from J, leaving 14 bases between them. Germline CDR1 and CDR2: LNHDA and SQIVND (reference sequence). This CDR3 spans 13 amino acids. This chain's CDR3 is CASSLAGFDEAFF. The CDR3 region has the DNA TGTGCCAGTAGTCTTGCGGGTTTTGATGAAGCTTTCTTT. Looking up the rest from reference TRBV19 and TRBJ1-1 gives the full variable domain: DGGITQSPKYLFRKEGQNVTLSCEQNLNHDAMYWYRQDPGQGLRLIYYSQIVNDFQKGDIAEGYSVSREKKESFPLTVTSAQKNPTAFYLCASSLAGFDEAFFGQGTRLTVV.

This clone was seen once. The chain couples TRBV25-1 to TRBJ1-1; the D is unclear. The CDR3 consists of 16 residues. With 0 bases removed from V and 0 bases from J, the gap between germline ends came to 11 bases. Germline lookup yields CDR1 MGHDK and CDR2 SYGVNS. This CDR3 reads CASSEYDYSLNTEAFF. The CDR3 DNA reads as TGTGCCAGCAGTGAATATGATTACAGCCTGAACACTGAAGCTTTCTTT.

This chain links TRBV19 with TRBJ2-6, with 8 positions matching TRBD1. CDR3 size: 19 residues. After removal of 1 base from V and 3 bases from J, the junction contained 11 bases not matched to a gene. The germline gives CDR1 LNHDA, CDR2 SQIVND (reference sequence). CDR3 nucleotides: TGTGCCAGTAGTATAGCCTCAGGGGGCCGAGGGAGTGGGGCCAACGTCCTGACTTTC. Residues: CASSIASGGRGSGANVLTF.

The V call is TRBV7-3, the J call TRBJ2-6, with a weak D call TRBD2 (5 bases). The V gene lost 3 bases and the J gene lost 0 bases, with 12 bases spanning the gap. The CDR3 extends over 17 amino acids. Germline V gene sequence: CDR1 SGHTA, CDR2 FQGTGA. This CDR3 is CASSFGVGSSGANVLTF. The CDR3 DNA sequence: TGTGCCAGCAGCTTCGGGGTCGGTAGCTCTGGGGCCAACGTCCTGACTTTC. Drawing the rest from reference TRBV7-3 and TRBJ2-6, the complete variable domain is GAGVSQTPSNKVTEKGKYVELRCDPISGHTALYWYRQSLGQGPEFLIYFQGTGAADDSGLPNDRFFAVRPEGSVSTLKIQRTERGDSAVYLCASSFGVGSSGANVLTFGAGSRLTVL.

This clone was seen only once. The chain joins TRBV2 to TRBJ1-1; maybe TRBD1 (6 bases). This CDR3 is built from 13 residues. The germline V gene has CDR1 SNHLY and CDR2 FYNNEI. The ends were cut back, 6 bases at V and 7 bases at J, with 15 bases in the middle. The CDR3 DNA follows: TGTGCCAGCAGCTTAGGACAGCTGCGTGAAGCTTTCTTT. Its translation is CASSLGQLREAFF.